The 17 T cell receptor beta chains below all came from one sample that was sequenced in a study of T cell repertoires in cytomegalovirus infection. Antigen specificity for these receptors is unknown. TCRdb re-called the reads through MiXCR, storing one row per CDR3 protein. The sample includes around 100,000 distinct CDR3 sequences, around 30% seen only once; the top ten take more than 35%. This material consisted of CD8+ T cells from cultured PBMCs, taken from culture after CMV antigen stimulation. The receptors come from a human donor in good health (CMV status not recorded). Some clones in this sample may be carry-over from other donors' samples.

This clonotype came up many times. The CDR3: CASSLGAWTDTQYF. The CDR3 DNA follows: TGTGCCAGCAGCTTAGGGGCCTGGACAGATACGCAGTATTTT. This chain links TRBV7-2 with TRBJ2-3; D not certain. The CDR3 totals 14 residues. Per germline, CDR1 SGHTA and CDR2 FQGNSA. With 1 base removed from V and 3 bases from J, the gap between germline ends came to 8 bases.

This clonotype was counted many times. The V gene is TRBV7-6, the J gene TRBJ2-3; D possibly uses TRBD1 or TRBD2 (5 bases each). This CDR3 spans 16 amino acids. The germline V gene encodes CDR1 SGHVS and CDR2 FNYEAQ. Deletions cut 0 bases from V and 2 bases from J, with 12 bases between. CDR3 sequence reads: CASSLAPRDDTDTQYF. The CDR3 DNA sequence: TGTGCCAGCAGCTTAGCGCCCAGGGACGACACAGATACGCAGTATTTT. The whole variable domain, remainder taken from reference TRBV7-6 and TRBJ2-3, is GAGVSQSPRYKVTKRGQDVALRCDPISGHVSLYWYRQALGQGPEFLTYFNYEAQQDKSGLPNDRFSAERPEGSISTLTIQRTEQRDSAMYRCASSLAPRDDTDTQYFGPGTRLTVL.

This clonotype came up a few times. The chain couples TRBV6-1 to TRBJ1-2; D is possibly TRBD1 (6 bases). Trimming removed 4 bases from V and 5 bases from J, with 8 bases in between. The length of the CDR3 is 12 residues. Looked up from germline, CDR1 is MNHNS and CDR2 is SASEGT. The DNA for the CDR3 is TGTGCCAGCAGTGCCCAGGGGTATGGCTACACCTTC. It translates to CASSAQGYGYTF.

With regard to this clonotype: The junction differs from germline at one of its ends, possibly a read error. This chain uses TRBV7-6 with TRBJ2-1; TRBD2 is a possible D gene (6 bases). CDR1 is SGHVS, CDR2 FNYEAQ, per germline. This CDR3 has 15 residues. As DNA, the CDR3 is TGTGCTAGCAGCCCCCGGGGGAGCTCCTACAATGAGCAGTTCTTC. Its protein is CASSPRGSSYNEQFF.

This clonotype was recorded a few times. V gene TRBV6-1 combines with J gene TRBJ2-7; a weak D match, TRBD2 (6 bases). Germline loops: CDR1 MNHNS, CDR2 SASEGT. The CDR3 loop spans 13 amino acids. Deletions cut 7 bases from V and 6 bases from J, with 16 bases between. The CDR3 DNA reads TGTGCCAGCACGCGGGACTGGAATGGCGAGCAGTACTTC. Translating it yields CASTRDWNGEQYF.

The genes are TRBV6-5 and TRBJ2-7; D possibly uses TRBD1 or TRBD2 (5 bases each). CDR3 length equals 15 residues. Trimming took 5 bases from V and 0 from J, leaving 14 bases between them. Germline CDR1 is MNHEY and CDR2 is SVGAGI. The CDR3, as DNA: TGTGCCAGCAGTCACGGGACGAGAAGCTCCTACGAGCAGTACTTC. Encoded protein: CASSHGTRSSYEQYF.

V is TRBV4-2 and J is TRBJ2-3, with 10 bases lining up with TRBD2. CDR3 length: 15 amino acids. The germline CDR1 and CDR2 sequences are LGHNA and YNFKEQ. J lost 2 bases, V lost 6 bases, and 5 bases had no gene match. The CDR3 DNA follows: TGTGCCAGCAGAAGTAGCGGGGGGCACACAGATACGCAGTATTTT. Encoded protein: CASRSSGGHTDTQYF.

The chain employs TRBV6-5 and TRBJ2-2; D uncertain. Deletions cut 0 bases from V and 6 bases from J, with 11 bases between. Germline CDR1 MNHEY, CDR2 SVGAGI. The CDR3 has 15 amino acids. The CDR3 is CASSYSPSGPGELFF. The CDR3 DNA reads as TGTGCCAGCAGTTACTCTCCCTCAGGACCCGGGGAGCTGTTTTTT.

The chain recombines TRBV6-1 with TRBJ2-7; either TRBD1 or TRBD2 may supply D (6 bases each). Trimming shortened V by 4 bases and J by 2 bases, and 18 bases separated the two germline ends. The CDR3 spans 16 residues. CDR1 is MNHNS and CDR2 is SASEGT in the germline V gene. The CDR3 reads CASSVGQGTATYEQYF. The CDR3 DNA follows: TGTGCCAGCAGTGTGGGTCAGGGGACTGCTACCTACGAGCAGTACTTC.

This sequence joins TRBV6-5 and TRBJ1-2, with TRBD1 identical over 7 bases. The CDR3 runs to 15 residues. The germline V gene has CDR1 MNHEY and CDR2 SVGAGI. Trimming at V came to 2 bases and at J to 8 bases, leaving 11 bases not matched to a gene. CDR3 in amino acids: CASSYAAGGIDGYTF. The DNA for the CDR3 is TGTGCCAGCAGTTACGCGGCAGGGGGAATAGACGGCTACACCTTC.

This clonotype was seen a handful of times. The CDR3 region is CASSLDGVYNEQFF. CDR3 DNA: TGTGCCAGCAGCTTAGACGGGGTCTACAATGAGCAGTTCTTC. This chain links TRBV7-9 with TRBJ2-1; perhaps TRBD2 as D (5 bases). This CDR3 region has 14 residues. The germline V gene has CDR1 SEHNR and CDR2 FQNEAQ (reference sequence). The ends were cut back, 1 base at V and 3 bases at J, with 7 bases in the middle. Using reference TRBV7-9 and TRBJ2-1 for the parts outside the CDR3, the full variable domain is DTGVSQNPRHKITKRGQNVTFRCDPISEHNRLYWYRQTLGQGPEFLTYFQNEAQLEKSRLLSDRFSAERPKGSFSTLEIQRTEQGDSAMYLCASSLDGVYNEQFFGPGTRLTVL.

This clonotype was detected once. The chain uses TRBV7-9 and TRBJ2-5, with TRBD1 as a possible D gene (5 bases). The germline V gene encodes CDR1 SEHNR and CDR2 FQNEAQ (reference sequence). The CDR3 totals 15 residues. The V gene lost 1 base and the J gene lost 2 bases, with 11 bases spanning the gap. CDR3 coding DNA: TGTGCCAGCAGCTTAGGTCCAGGGTCACAAGAGACCCAGTACTTC. Translated: CASSLGPGSQETQYF. Full variable domain (rest looked up from reference TRBV7-9 and TRBJ2-5): DTGVSQNPRHKITKRGQNVTFRCDPISEHNRLYWYRQTLGQGPEFLTYFQNEAQLEKSRLLSDRFSAERPKGSFSTLEIQRTEQGDSAMYLCASSLGPGSQETQYFGPGTRLLVL.

The chain uses TRBV6-6 and TRBJ2-7; 10 bases agree with TRBD2. The J segment lost 5 bases and the V segment lost 0 bases, leaving 1 base of the junction unmatched. Germline CDR1 and CDR2: MNHNY and SVGAGI (reference sequence). CDR3 size: 14 residues. The CDR3 DNA sequence: TGTGCCAGCAGTTACTCGGGACTAGCGAACGAGCAGTACTTC. Its protein product is CASSYSGLANEQYF.

The genes are TRBV20-1 and TRBJ2-1; 9 nucleotides match TRBD2. Trimming cost V 4 bases and J 3 bases; bases outside gene matches: 13. The CDR3 runs to 17 residues. Per the germline V gene, CDR1 is DFQATT and CDR2 is SNEGSKA (reference sequence). The CDR3 protein is CSAKVLVRTSDYNEQFF. CDR3 coding DNA: TGCAGTGCTAAGGTCTTGGTAAGGACTAGCGACTACAATGAGCAGTTCTTC.

CDR3 sequence reads: CASPGPYGNTIYF. The CDR3, as DNA: TGTGCCAGCCCAGGGCCTTATGGAAACACCATATATTTT. The rearrangement joins TRBV12-3 or TRBV12-4 to TRBJ1-3, with D perhaps TRBD1 (5 bases). There are 13 residues in the CDR3. V was clipped by 8 bases and J by 3 bases, with 11 bases between them.

The chain uses TRBV10-3 and TRBJ1-2; D is unresolved. The germline V and J ends were trimmed by 4 bases and 6 bases, with 18 bases remaining between them. The CDR3 contains 15 residues. Germline V gene data show CDR1 as ENHRY and CDR2 as SYGVKD. The CDR3 bases are TGTGCCATCAGTGGGGGAGGGCAGTTGACTCATGGCTACACCTTC. The encoded protein is CAISGGGQLTHGYTF.

V gene TRBV6-5 combines with J gene TRBJ2-7, with 7 bases aligning to TRBD2. CDR1 is MNHEY and CDR2 is SVGAGI in the germline V gene. This CDR3 region has 16 residues. Trimming at V came to 2 bases and at J to 5 bases, leaving 12 bases not matched to a gene. CDR3 protein: CASSYGAGGSNDEQYF. As DNA, the CDR3 is TGTGCCAGCAGTTACGGGGCCGGGGGGAGTAACGACGAGCAGTACTTC.